The rows below give T cell receptor beta chains drawn from one sample of a study of blood T cells in healthy people across ages. MiXCR was run by TCRdb on the 5' RACE reads, yielding one entry per CDR3 protein. The sample lists about 760,000 distinct CDR3 sequences, more than 50% occurring once. The sample was blood. The receptors come from a man between 40 and 49 years old in good health. The conserved cysteine and the conserved F or W are not part of the CDR3 here. A D gene is named only where the DNA matches it firmly.

J gene | V gene | D gene | CDR3 protein
TRBJ2-1 | TRBV7-3 | NA | ASSLTWRGNEQF
TRBJ2-3 | TRBV6-6 | NA | ASSYSTASVDTQY
TRBJ1-2 | TRBV28 | NA | ASSYRSNVNYGYT
TRBJ2-5 | TRBV6-6 | NA | ARSYKVQIQETQY
TRBJ2-1 | TRBV4-2 | NA | ASSQETYHEQF
TRBJ1-4 | TRBV20-1 | TRBD1 | SARTRTGVNEKLF
TRBJ2-6 | TRBV29-1 | NA | SVSRGLEAGANVLT
TRBJ1-2 | TRBV6-6 | NA | ASSYHREGGYT
TRBJ2-1 | TRBV7-2 | TRBD2 | ASSHEAGDNEQF
TRBJ2-7 | TRBV28 | NA | ASSFRSPGIYEQY
TRBJ1-5 | TRBV12-3/TRBV12-4 | TRBD1 | ASRFRGAQPQH
TRBJ1-1 | TRBV3-1 | NA | ASSQGTQNTEAF
TRBJ1-6 | TRBV7-8 | NA | ASSFRAGAYNSPLH
NA | TRBV28 | TRBD2 | ASSFRTSGGQETQY
TRBJ1-1 | TRBV29-1 | TRBD1 | SVTGQGRPNTEAF
TRBJ2-1 | TRBV9 | TRBD2 | ASSQTSGWKF
TRBJ2-3 | TRBV21-1 | NA | ASSLLRDTSTDTQY
TRBJ2-1 | TRBV12-5 | TRBD2 | ASAGGSNYNEQF
TRBJ2-1 | TRBV4-3 | NA | ASSQDMTGISYNEQF
TRBJ1-5 | TRBV10-2 | NA | ASSESEGGSNQPQH
TRBJ2-2 | TRBV5-1 | TRBD2 | ASSFIRAGGYGRPNANTGELF
TRBJ2-1 | TRBV7-9 | NA | ASSPPGTYNEQF
NA | TRBV6-2/TRBV6-3 | NA | ASKGQSYEQY
TRBJ2-1 | TRBV20-1 | NA | SARRASAYNEQF